These 24 T cell receptor beta chains came from one sample sequenced in a study of T cells in localized non-small cell lung cancer. Sequencing was performed with immunoSEQ multiplex PCR; in TCRdb, only in-frame clones are kept and a portion is missing. The table includes approximately 34,000 clones, roughly 87% detected once. This specimen consisted of peripheral blood, obtained before any cancer treatment. These receptors all come from a woman aged 35-70 years with stage I lung adenocarcinoma.

The J gene is TRBJ1-6, the V gene TRBV2, with D unclear. V was pared by 8 bases and J by 6 bases, with 11 bases between. The CDR3 sequence is 13 residues long. The germline V gene has CDR1 SNHLY and CDR2 FYNNEI. The DNA for the CDR3 is TGTGCCAGCGTTCCGGAGATTAATTCACCCCTCCACTTT. It translates to CASVPEINSPLHF.

This clone was detected only once. The rearrangement joins TRBV19 to TRBJ1-2; 9 positions match TRBD1. After removal of 3 bases from V and 1 base from J, the junction contained 12 bases not matched to a gene. The CDR3 is 18 residues long. Looked up from germline, CDR1 is LNHDA and CDR2 is SQIVND (reference sequence). CDR3 region: CASSMGRIGTGRNYGYTF. In DNA form, the CDR3 reads TGTGCCAGTAGTATGGGCAGAATCGGGACAGGGCGTAACTATGGCTACACCTTC.

CDR3 sequence reads: CASSGQATGGYTF. CDR3 DNA sequence: TGTGCCAGCAGTGGACAGGCCACCGGGGGCTACACCTTC. The genes are TRBV2 and TRBJ1-2; tentative D call: TRBD1 (6 bases). Germline CDR1 reads SNHLY; CDR2 reads FYNNEI. The CDR3 is 13 residues long. Trimming left V 4 bases short and J 8 bases short, with 14 bases between.

The J gene is TRBJ2-3, the V gene TRBV28; D gene uncertain. CDR3 length: 14 amino acids. Trimming pared 3 bases from V and 6 bases from J, leaving 13 bases between. The V gene's germline CDR1 is MDHEN and CDR2 SYDVKM. In DNA, the CDR3 is TGTGCCAGCAGTTTGCATACACCCGGGGATACGCAGTATTTT. It specifies CASSLHTPGDTQYF.

The chain recombines TRBV2 with TRBJ2-3; the match to TRBD1 covers 10 bases. The CDR3 length is 15 residues. Germline V gives CDR1 SNHLY, CDR2 FYNNEI. The trim removed 4 bases at V and 5 bases at J, leaving 6 bases unmatched. CDR3 region: CASSGGTGDEDTQYF. CDR3 nucleotide sequence: TGTGCCAGCAGTGGGGGGACAGGGGATGAAGATACGCAGTATTTT.

This clone appeared a few times. The chain is built from TRBV5-1 and TRBJ1-2; D call uncertain. V was trimmed by 2 bases and J by 1 base, leaving 9 bases between them. Germline V gene lookup returns CDR1 SGHRS and CDR2 YFSETQ. This CDR3 comprises 14 residues. The CDR3 nucleotides read TGCGCCAGCAGCTTAGAGGACGGTAACTATGGCTACACCTTC. This gives the protein CASSLEDGNYGYTF.

CDR3 loop: CASSEDRNTEAFF. Here the CDR3 DNA reads TGCGCCAGCAGTGAGGACAGAAACACTGAAGCTTTCTTT. The gene calls are TRBV10-1 and TRBJ1-1, with D perhaps matching TRBD1 (5 bases). This CDR3 contains 13 residues. Germline V CDR1 and CDR2: WNHNN, SYGVQD (reference sequence). Trimming removed 2 bases from V and 2 bases from J, with 6 bases in between.

The chain has TRBV18 and TRBJ1-3; 7 bases are a match to TRBD1. With V trimmed by 3 bases and J by 0 bases, 5 bases remained unmatched. Germline V lookup: CDR1 KGHSH, CDR2 LQKENI. The CDR3 is 16 amino acids. The CDR3 region is CASSPGQNPSGNTIYF. CDR3 nucleotides: TGTGCCAGCTCACCGGGACAGAACCCCTCTGGAAACACCATATATTTT.

The V gene is TRBV14, the J gene TRBJ2-1; D is unclear. The CDR3 extends over 13 amino acids. Germline lookup yields CDR1 SGHDN and CDR2 FVKESK. Between the trimmed V and J ends, which lost 1 base and 4 bases, there was a span of 5 bases. The CDR3 DNA reads TGTGCCAGCAGCCAAGCAGGATACAATGAGCAGTTCTTC. It encodes CASSQAGYNEQFF.

The chain uses TRBV28 and TRBJ1-2; D remains ambiguous. With 8 bases removed from V and 2 bases from J, the gap between germline ends came to 9 bases. Germline V lookup: CDR1 MDHEN, CDR2 SYDVKM. The CDR3 sequence is 12 residues long. CDR3 sequence: CASGRRNYGYTF. The DNA for the CDR3 is TGTGCCAGCGGACGGAGGAACTATGGCTACACCTTC.

This clone appeared once. This chain connects TRBV5-1 to TRBJ1-2; 12 bases fit TRBD1. The CDR3 spans 16 residues. The ends lost 4 bases at V and 4 bases at J; junction bases unmatched: 8. CDR1 and CDR2 (germline): SGHRS, YFSETQ. CDR3 nucleotide sequence: TGCGCCAGCAGCCTCGGGACAGGGGGCGCCTCCTATGGCTACACCTTC. Translation gives CASSLGTGGASYGYTF.

V is TRBV7-8 and J is TRBJ1-4, with 9 bases fitting TRBD1. J was trimmed by 2 bases and V by 5 bases; bases with no gene match: 15. In germline, CDR1 is SGHVS, CDR2 FQNEAQ. The CDR3 runs 19 residues. CDR3 DNA: TGTGCCAGCAGCCCACGCCGCTGGGACAGGGAGGGGACTAATGAAAAACTGTTTTTT. Protein: CASSPRRWDREGTNEKLFF.

This clone showed up just a few times. The chain carries TRBV2 and TRBJ1-4, with TRBD1 matching over 11 bases. The CDR3 length is 14 residues. Germline V gives CDR1 SNHLY, CDR2 FYNNEI. The ends lost 6 bases at V and 5 bases at J; junction bases unmatched: 2. In DNA, the CDR3 is TGTGCCAGCAGCGGGACAGGGGGGAATGAAAAACTGTTTTTT. Its protein is CASSGTGGNEKLFF.

The chain links TRBV10-3 to TRBJ2-1; tentative D call: TRBD2 (6 bases). Germline CDR1 reads ENHRY; CDR2 reads SYGVKD. CDR3 size: 13 residues. V was cut by 10 bases and J by 9 bases, with 19 bases left in between. DNA of the CDR3: TGTGCCACAGCACCCCGGGACTCCTCTGAGCAGTTCTTC. Translation gives CATAPRDSSEQFF.

The V and J genes are TRBV7-3 and TRBJ1-1; TRBD1 aligns across 9 bases. Germline V CDR1 and CDR2: SGHTA, FQGTGA. Trimming took 5 bases from V and 11 from J; bases not matched to a gene: 12. This CDR3 comprises 14 residues. The CDR3 sequence: CASSVSGTGIGAFF. The DNA for the CDR3 is TGTGCCAGCAGCGTATCCGGGACAGGGATTGGGGCTTTCTTT.

The chain uses TRBV6-1 and TRBJ2-5; TRBD1 aligns across 7 bases. The CDR3 totals 13 residues. V lost 6 bases and J lost 6; bases outside the gene matches: 7. Germline values: CDR1 MNHNS, CDR2 SASEGT. In nucleotides, the CDR3 is TGTGCCAGCAGACAGACAGGGTTGAAGACCCAGTACTTC. It is translated as CASRQTGLKTQYF.

The chain couples TRBV5-1 to TRBJ1-6; D is unresolved. V lost 0 bases, J lost 8 bases, and 9 bases lay in between. CDR1 SGHRS and CDR2 YFSETQ come from the germline V gene. The CDR3 runs to 14 residues. In DNA, the CDR3 is TGCGCCAGCAGCTTGGGGGAGGGAGATTCACCCCTCCACTTT. Translation: CASSLGEGDSPLHF.

The chain couples TRBV7-2 to TRBJ1-2; 7 nucleotides align to TRBD1. Germline assignment: CDR1 SGHTA and CDR2 FQGNSA. With 5 bases clipped from V and 4 bases from J, the junction kept 4 bases outside the gene matches. The CDR3 has 13 residues. CDR3 residues: CASSLGTVYGYTF. The CDR3 nucleotides read TGTGCCAGCAGCCTCGGGACAGTCTATGGCTACACCTTC. The variable domain in full, with the rest retrieved from reference TRBV7-2 and TRBJ1-2, is GAGVSQSPSNKVTEKGKDVELRCDPISGHTALYWYRQSLGQGLEFLIYFQGNSAPDKSGLPSDRFSAERTGGSVSTLTIQRTQQEDSAVYLCASSLGTVYGYTFGSGTRLTVV.

The DNA of the CDR3 is TGTGCCAGCAGCCCCCAACAGGGATTGGTAGGAAACACCATATATTTT. Encoded protein: CASSPQQGLVGNTIYF. This chain joins TRBV7-2 and TRBJ1-3; D may be TRBD1 (6 bases). CDR1 SGHTA and CDR2 FQGNSA come from the germline V gene. Trimming took 5 bases from V and 4 from J, leaving 18 bases between them. This CDR3 contains 16 residues.

This chain links TRBV19 with TRBJ2-3; D gene unclear. The V gene's germline CDR1 is LNHDA and CDR2 SQIVND (reference sequence). The CDR3 extends over 12 amino acids. The V end lost 2 bases, the J end lost 8 bases, and 8 bases lay between the germline ends. In DNA form, the CDR3 reads TGTGCCAGTAGTATATTGTATTCTACGCAGTATTTT. Encoded protein: CASSILYSTQYF.

J is TRBJ2-3 and V is TRBV6-1, with 9 bases aligning to TRBD2. From germline, CDR1 is MNHNS and CDR2 SASEGT. The J segment lost 2 bases and the V segment lost 6 bases, leaving 3 bases of the junction unmatched. This CDR3 has 14 amino acids. CDR3 protein: CASRAGGDTDTQYF. The DNA of the CDR3 is TGTGCCAGCAGAGCGGGGGGCGACACAGATACGCAGTATTTT.

The rearrangement links TRBV28 to TRBJ2-5; D possibly matches TRBD1 or TRBD2 (6 bases each). Germline V gene sequence: CDR1 MDHEN, CDR2 SYDVKM. Trimming took 2 bases from V and 10 from J, leaving 20 bases between them. This CDR3 comprises 15 residues. In DNA, the CDR3 is TGTGCCAGCAGTTTAATAGGGACATACGAGGAGGGCCAGTACTTC. Protein product: CASSLIGTYEEGQYF. Full variable domain (outside the CDR3, taken from reference TRBV28 and TRBJ2-5): DVKVTQSSRYLVKRTGEKVFLECVQDMDHENMFWYRQDPGLGLRLIYFSYDVKMKEKGDIPEGYSVSREKKERFSLILESASTNQTSMYLCASSLIGTYEEGQYFGPGTRLLVL.

The chain has TRBV11-2 and TRBJ1-6, with D maybe TRBD1 (5 bases). The V end lost 2 bases, the J end lost 7 bases, and 6 bases lay between the germline ends. The CDR3 contains 13 residues. Germline CDR1 is SGHAT and CDR2 is FQNNGV. The CDR3 sequence is CASSLWGNSPLHF. CDR3 coding DNA: TGTGCCAGCAGCTTATGGGGGAATTCACCCCTCCACTTT.

J is TRBJ1-6 and V is TRBV19; TRBD1 is a possible D gene (6 bases). Germline assignment: CDR1 LNHDA and CDR2 SQIVND (reference sequence). The CDR3 consists of 16 residues. Deletions cut 6 bases from V and 5 bases from J, with 17 bases between. CDR3 DNA: TGTGCCAGTAGCAACAGGGTCAGGGGTAATAATTCACCCCTCCACTTT. Translation gives CASSNRVRGNNSPLHF.